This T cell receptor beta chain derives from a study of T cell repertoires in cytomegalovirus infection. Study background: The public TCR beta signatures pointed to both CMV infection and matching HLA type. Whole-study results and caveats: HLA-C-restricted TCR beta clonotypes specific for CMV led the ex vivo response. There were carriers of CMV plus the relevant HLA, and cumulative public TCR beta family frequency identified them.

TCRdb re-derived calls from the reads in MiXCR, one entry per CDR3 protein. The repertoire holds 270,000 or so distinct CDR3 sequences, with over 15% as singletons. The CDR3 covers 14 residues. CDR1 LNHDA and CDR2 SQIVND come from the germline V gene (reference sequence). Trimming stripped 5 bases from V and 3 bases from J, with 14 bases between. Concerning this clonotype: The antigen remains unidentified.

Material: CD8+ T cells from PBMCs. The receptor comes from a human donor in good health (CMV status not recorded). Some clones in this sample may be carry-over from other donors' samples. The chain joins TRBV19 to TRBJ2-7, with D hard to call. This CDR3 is CASSSITDFYEQYF. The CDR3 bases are TGTGCCAGTAGTTCGATAACGGATTTCTACGAGCAGTACTTC.